These 20 T cell receptor beta chains came from one sample sequenced in a study of blood T cell repertoires in COVID-19. The method was immunoSEQ multiplex PCR; TCRdb's version includes in-frame clones alone and lacks a portion of them. This sample has about 480,000 clones; more than 75% occur once, and the top ten carry less than 2%. The sample taken for sequencing was PBMCs or T cells enriched from blood (not recorded which). All receptors come from a woman in her 40s who had recovered from COVID-19.

The chain recombines TRBV12-3 or TRBV12-4 with TRBJ1-5; D is unresolved. This CDR3 has 13 amino acids. Trimming pared 8 bases from V and 1 base from J, leaving 9 bases between. This CDR3 reads CASRSESNQPQHF. The DNA for the CDR3 is TGTGCCAGCCGGAGTGAAAGCAATCAGCCCCAGCATTTT.

The V and J genes are TRBV28 and TRBJ2-5; 7 positions match TRBD1. The germline V gene has CDR1 MDHEN and CDR2 SYDVKM. Unmatched junction bases numbered 11, after V lost 5 bases and J lost 5 bases. This CDR3 region has 15 residues. The CDR3 DNA follows: TGTGCCAGCAGTCTCACCGGGGACAGAAGGGAGACCCAGTACTTC. It specifies CASSLTGDRRETQYF.

The chain has TRBV28 and TRBJ2-1; TRBD1 matches at 10 bases. V shed 7 bases, J shed 5 bases, and the junction held 5 bases outside the gene matches. Per the germline V gene, CDR1 is MDHEN and CDR2 is SYDVKM. The CDR3 spans 14 residues. The CDR3 region is CASTRGTGDNEQFF. CDR3 nucleotide sequence: TGTGCCAGCACCCGTGGGACAGGGGACAATGAGCAGTTCTTC.

This clone has a single count. This chain joins TRBV9 and TRBJ2-3; TRBD2 matches 7 bases. Germline CDR1 is SGDLS and CDR2 is YYNGEE. V was clipped by 0 bases and J by 4 bases; unmatched bases: 11. This CDR3 region has 17 residues. The CDR3 spells CASSVGGLGGSADTQYF. Here the CDR3 DNA reads TGTGCCAGCAGCGTAGGCGGCCTGGGCGGGAGCGCAGATACGCAGTATTTT.

The chain employs TRBV11-2 and TRBJ2-5, with D possibly being TRBD2 (5 bases). Trimming removed 7 bases at V and 0 bases at J, with 18 bases between. The CDR3 is 16 residues long. CDR1 and CDR2 (germline): SGHAT, FQNNGV. CDR3 in amino acids: CASTPRLGEYQETQYF. The CDR3 DNA reads as TGTGCCAGCACCCCCCGGCTCGGGGAGTACCAAGAGACCCAGTACTTC.

The chain joins TRBV6-2 or TRBV6-3 to TRBJ1-1; 10 nucleotides align to TRBD1. Germline assignment: CDR1 MNHEY and CDR2 SVGEGT. This CDR3 region has 13 residues. The trim removed 5 bases at V and 3 bases at J, leaving 0 bases unmatched. CDR3 in DNA: TGTGCCAGCAGTGGACAGGGGGACACTGAAGCTTTCTTT. Its protein is CASSGQGDTEAFF.

V and J are TRBV7-9 and TRBJ2-3, with D unclear. The CDR3 totals 13 residues. Looked up from germline, CDR1 is SEHNR and CDR2 is FQNEAQ (reference sequence). V lost 0 bases and J lost 7, with 8 bases in between. The CDR3 sequence is CASSLAERNTQYF. As DNA, the CDR3 is TGTGCCAGCAGCTTAGCGGAGAGAAATACGCAGTATTTT.

The rearrangement joins TRBV6-5 to TRBJ1-1; 7 nucleotides line up with TRBD1. Germline V lookup: CDR1 MNHEY, CDR2 SVGAGI. CDR3 length: 15 amino acids. With 5 bases clipped from V and 2 bases from J, the junction kept 8 bases outside the gene matches. CDR3 region: CASSRPTGINTEAFF. The CDR3 coding sequence is TGTGCCAGCAGTCGACCGACAGGGATAAACACTGAAGCTTTCTTT.

V usage is TRBV13 and J usage is TRBJ2-7, with TRBD2 identical over 12 bases. Germline CDR1 PRHDT, CDR2 FYEKMQ (reference sequence). The V and J ends lost 3 bases and 0 bases, in that order; junction bases with no gene match: 6. The CDR3 consists of 17 residues. DNA for the CDR3: TGTGCCAGCAGCTTTAGACTAGCGGGAGTTCACTCCTACGAGCAGTACTTC. This translates into CASSFRLAGVHSYEQYF.

The chain joins TRBV27 to TRBJ2-1; 13 bases align to TRBD2. Germline-derived CDR1 and CDR2 are MNHEY and SMNVEV (reference sequence). The J segment lost 5 bases and the V segment lost 3 bases, leaving 7 bases of the junction unmatched. The CDR3 contains 17 residues. CDR3 loop: CASSLFPGTSGNNEQFF. The CDR3 DNA reads as TGTGCCAGCAGTTTGTTCCCCGGGACTAGCGGGAACAATGAGCAGTTCTTC.

CDR3 in amino acids: CASSINIRGTASGNTIYF. The CDR3 DNA reads as TGTGCCAGTAGTATTAATATCCGGGGGACAGCCTCTGGAAACACCATATATTTT. The rearrangement joins TRBV19 to TRBJ1-3; 7 positions agree with TRBD1. This CDR3 has 18 residues. Germline CDR1 and CDR2: LNHDA and SQIVND (reference sequence). With 3 bases clipped from V and 0 bases from J, the junction kept 11 bases outside the gene matches.

This chain joins TRBV19 and TRBJ1-5, with D possibly being TRBD1 (5 bases). CDR3 length equals 14 residues. The V gene's germline CDR1 is LNHDA and CDR2 SQIVND (reference sequence). The germline V and J ends were trimmed by 3 bases and 7 bases, with 13 bases remaining between them. DNA for the CDR3: TGTGCCAGTAGTATCTGGCAGGGCCCCCAGCCCCAGCATTTT. It specifies CASSIWQGPQPQHF.

The table lists this clone with a count of one. V gene TRBV5-4 combines with J gene TRBJ2-3, with 10 bases lining up with TRBD2. With 3 bases clipped from V and 7 bases from J, the junction kept 14 bases outside the gene matches. There are 17 residues in the CDR3. In germline, CDR1 is SGHNT, CDR2 YYREEE (reference sequence). The CDR3: CASSSGGASGSAHTQYF. DNA of the CDR3: TGTGCCAGCAGCTCAGGGGGAGCTAGCGGGAGTGCACATACGCAGTATTTT.

As regards this clone: Other DNA sequences in the sample encode the same CDR3. The chain combines TRBV5-1 with TRBJ1-1, with D unclear. The V gene lost 0 bases and the J gene lost 3 bases, with 9 bases spanning the gap. This CDR3 region has 14 residues. The germline V gene encodes CDR1 SGHRS and CDR2 YFSETQ. The CDR3 region is CASSLVPGDTEAFF. CDR3 DNA: TGCGCCAGCAGCTTGGTTCCGGGAGACACTGAAGCTTTCTTT. Full variable domain (remainder filled in from reference TRBV5-1 and TRBJ1-1): KAGVTQTPRYLIKTRGQQVTLSCSPISGHRSVSWYQQTPGQGLQFLFEYFSETQRNKGNFPGRFSGRQFSNSRSEMNVSTLELGDSALYLCASSLVPGDTEAFFGQGTRLTVV.

The V and J genes are TRBV6-2 or TRBV6-3 and TRBJ2-7; TRBD1 might be the D (5 bases). Germline CDR1 reads MNHEY; CDR2 reads SVGEGT. The CDR3 contains 18 residues. The V gene lost 2 bases and the J gene lost 2 bases, with 22 bases spanning the gap. CDR3 coding DNA: TGTGCCAGCAGTTACGCTAAGGGTTTCCGTGCGACAGCCTACGAGCAGTACTTC. Translated: CASSYAKGFRATAYEQYF.

This chain links TRBV11-2 with TRBJ2-1, with a weak D call TRBD1 (6 bases). V dropped 2 bases and J dropped 7 bases, with 12 bases sitting between them. Germline lookup yields CDR1 SGHAT and CDR2 FQNNGV. CDR3 size: 14 residues. The CDR3 DNA is TGTGCCAGCAGCTTAAATTTCGACAGGAATGAGCAGTTCTTC. Translated: CASSLNFDRNEQFF.

The V and J genes are TRBV9 and TRBJ2-3; no firm D call. V lost 4 bases, J lost 0 bases, and 12 bases lay in between. This CDR3 is built from 15 residues. Germline CDR1 and CDR2: SGDLS and YYNGEE. The CDR3 nucleotides are TGTGCCAGCAGCCCTCACTCAAAAAGCACAGATACGCAGTATTTT. Translating gives CASSPHSKSTDTQYF.

This clone occurred once. The chain joins TRBV9 to TRBJ2-5; no clear D gene. This CDR3 has 13 residues. V was cut by 4 bases and J by 1 base, with 8 bases left in between. From germline, CDR1 is SGDLS and CDR2 YYNGEE. The CDR3 protein is CASSLSGQETQYF. The CDR3 DNA is TGTGCCAGCAGCCTCTCGGGCCAAGAGACCCAGTACTTC.

The rearrangement uses TRBV7-8 and TRBJ1-1; no reliable D call. The CDR3 runs to 14 residues. Trimming stripped 1 base from V and 4 bases from J, with 10 bases between. CDR1 and CDR2 from the germline V gene are SGHVS and FQNEAQ. The CDR3 DNA follows: TGTGCCAGCAGCTTAGGACCCGGGAGCACTGAAGCTTTCTTT. Translating gives CASSLGPGSTEAFF.

J is TRBJ1-2 and V is TRBV6-5; D uncertain. CDR3 length: 12 residues. Germline V CDR1 and CDR2: MNHEY, SVGAGI. Trimming shortened V by 6 bases and J by 5 bases, and 10 bases separated the two germline ends. This chain's CDR3 is CASRTDSYGYTF. Written as DNA, the CDR3 is TGTGCCAGCAGAACGGACTCTTATGGCTACACCTTC.